These 7 T cell receptor beta chains originate from one sample sequenced in a study of early T cells in non-severe SARS-CoV-2 infection. MiXCR was run by TCRdb on the 5' RACE reads, yielding one entry per CDR3 protein. This repertoire shows approximately 69,000 distinct CDR3 sequences, 9.5% to 12% found once; its top ten account for 5.7%. The material sequenced was whole blood, taken at baseline. The receptors were sampled from an adult who was a healthcare worker with PCR-confirmed SARS-CoV-2 infection or an uninfected control (not recorded which).

CDR3 coding DNA: TGCAGCGTTGAAATGAAGGGGACTAACTATGGCTACACCTTC. This sequence encodes CSVEMKGTNYGYTF. The V call is TRBV29-1, the J call TRBJ1-2; a weak D match, TRBD1 (5 bases). Germline CDR1 SQVTM, CDR2 ANQGSEA. Between the trimmed V and J ends, which lost 2 bases and 0 bases, there was a span of 10 bases. The CDR3 runs 14 residues.

The V and J genes are TRBV25-1 and TRBJ2-3; no definite D call. V was shortened by 1 base and J by 1 base, with 6 bases between the two germline ends. The germline CDR1 and CDR2 sequences are MGHDK and SYGVNS. This CDR3 has 14 residues. This CDR3 reads CASSEWVGTDTQYF. CDR3 coding DNA: TGTGCCAGCAGTGAATGGGTTGGCACAGATACGCAGTATTTT.

This clonotype was detected a few times. This sequence joins TRBV6-6 and TRBJ2-5; D is uncertain. The germline V gene encodes CDR1 MNHNY and CDR2 SVGAGI (reference sequence). CDR3 length: 14 amino acids. V was shortened by 6 bases and J by 5 bases, with 16 bases between the two germline ends. The DNA for the CDR3 is TGTGCCAGCAGACACAGTATGGTGGCGGAGACCCAGTACTTC. Protein: CASRHSMVAETQYF.

Only a few counts were recorded for this clonotype. V and J are TRBV5-1 and TRBJ2-2, with a tentative D call TRBD2 (5 bases). This CDR3 spans 15 amino acids. V was shortened by 0 bases and J by 6 bases, with 12 bases between the two germline ends. The V gene's germline CDR1 is SGHRS and CDR2 YFSETQ. The CDR3 coding sequence is TGCGCCAGCAGCTTGGAGGTAGCGTTGGCCGGGGAGCTGTTTTTT. It yields the protein CASSLEVALAGELFF.

This clonotype occurred a few times. The V gene is TRBV6-2 or TRBV6-3, the J gene TRBJ1-2, with 7 bases that match TRBD1. Germline loops: CDR1 MNHEY, CDR2 SVGEGT. The CDR3 contains 14 residues. V dropped 2 bases and J dropped 1; count of bases not matched to a gene: 1. CDR3 sequence: CASSYRTGNYGYTF. As DNA, the CDR3 is TGTGCCAGCAGTTACCGGACAGGTAACTATGGCTACACCTTC.

This clonotype was seen at least ten times. V and J are TRBV5-1 and TRBJ2-7; D is uncertain. V shed 0 bases and J shed 2 bases, with 12 bases lying between them. The germline CDR1 and CDR2 sequences are SGHRS and YFSETQ. The CDR3 sequence is 15 residues long. The CDR3 coding sequence is TGCGCCAGCAGCTTGGCCTACGGTAACCCCTACGAGCAGTACTTC. This encodes CASSLAYGNPYEQYF.

V usage is TRBV2 and J usage is TRBJ1-5, with D perhaps TRBD1 (6 bases). CDR1 is SNHLY, CDR2 FYNNEI, per germline. The length of the CDR3 is 14 residues. V was clipped by 6 bases and J by 4 bases, with 13 bases between them. The DNA for the CDR3 is TGTGCCAGCAGGAGCCCAAGGGGGAATCAGCCCCAGCATTTT. Amino acid sequence: CASRSPRGNQPQHF.